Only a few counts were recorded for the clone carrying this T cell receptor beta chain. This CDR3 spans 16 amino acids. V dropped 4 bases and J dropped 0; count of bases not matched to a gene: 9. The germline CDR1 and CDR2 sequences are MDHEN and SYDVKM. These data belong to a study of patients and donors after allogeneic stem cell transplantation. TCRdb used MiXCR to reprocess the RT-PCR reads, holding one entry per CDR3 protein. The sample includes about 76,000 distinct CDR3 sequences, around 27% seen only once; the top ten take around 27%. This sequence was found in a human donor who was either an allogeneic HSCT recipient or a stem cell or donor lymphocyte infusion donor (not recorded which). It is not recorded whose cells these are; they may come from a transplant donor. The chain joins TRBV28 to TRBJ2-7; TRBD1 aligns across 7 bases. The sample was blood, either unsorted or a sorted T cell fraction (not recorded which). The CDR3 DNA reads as TGTGCCAGCAGTTCCGGGACAGTAAATCCCTCCTACGAGCAGTACTTC. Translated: CASSSGTVNPSYEQYF.